This T cell receptor (beta chain) emerged from a study of graft-versus-host responses after intestinal transplantation. The method was immunoSEQ multiplex PCR; TCRdb's version includes in-frame clones alone and lacks a portion of them. The profile shows thousands of clones, around 70% of them singletons. Germline assignment: CDR1 SGHDT and CDR2 YYEEEE. The V and J ends lost 0 bases and 2 bases respectively, with 20 bases between them. The CDR3 runs 18 residues. This clone was counted between two and nine times. Investigators treated the graft tissue so that it released intraepithelial and lamina propria lymphocytes.

This receptor was obtained from a human patient who received an intestinal transplant, so some T cells may come from the graft donor. This specimen was ileum tissue, taken 5 and 7 days after intestinal transplantation. The V gene is TRBV5-6, the J gene TRBJ1-1; possibly TRBD1 for D (5 bases). The CDR3 here is CASSLVPGPTGFNTEAFF. The CDR3 coding sequence is TGTGCCAGCAGCTTGGTGCCAGGGCCCACCGGTTTCAACACTGAAGCTTTCTTT. The whole variable domain, filled in from reference TRBV5-6 and TRBJ1-1, reads DAGVTQSPTHLIKTRGQQVTLRCSPKSGHDTVSWYQQALGQGPQFIFQYYEEEERQRGNFPDRFSGHQFPNYSSELNVNALLLGDSALYLCASSLVPGPTGFNTEAFFGQGTRLTVV.